Reported below is one T cell receptor (beta chain). What it binds is not known. TCRbeta library construction was performed incorporating unique molecular identifiers. TCRdb passed the PCR reads through MiXCR, listing each CDR3 protein once. The sample lists about 830,000 distinct CDR3 sequences; under 20% were seen once. This record comes from a study of T-cell reconstitution after alpha-beta-depleted transplantation in children. Findings and limits, study-wide: Surviving thymic progenitors and recipient T cells were the source of high TCRbeta diversity at day 60 in some patients. The main origin of T-cell counts and diversity one year after transplant was newly produced T cells. About two months after transplant, alpha-beta T cells reportedly came from several hundred expanded graft clones.

Trimming cost V 5 bases and J 10 bases, with 18 bases left between them. The germline gives CDR1 MNHNS, CDR2 SASEGT. This CDR3 contains 14 residues. The sequence came from a male patient between 10 and 17 years old who had a stem cell transplant for acute lymphoblastic leukemia, so the T cells may come from the graft donor. This chain uses TRBV6-1 with TRBJ2-1, with TRBD1 as a possible D gene (7 bases). Sequenced material: PBMCs, mostly from graft donor cells, taken 360 days after TCRalphabeta/CD19-depleted stem cell transplant. The DNA for the CDR3 is TGTGCCAGCAGTATCCAGGGGGGCCTAATGGAGCAGTTCTTC. As protein: CASSIQGGLMEQFF.